This TCR beta chain was sequenced during a study of shared clonotypes between healthy human individuals. Study results and limitations: Naive subsets typically showed greater estimated richness than memory subsets.

Germline values: CDR1 SGHNT, CDR2 YYREEE (reference sequence). V lost 3 bases to trimming and J lost 4 bases; unmatched junction nucleotides: 6. The CDR3 extends over 15 amino acids. At the deep level, the assay was run. Methods used by the authors: ImmunoSEQ output held junction-only sequences without quality scores, so filtering differed. Only in-frame clones appear in the TCRdb table, and some are missing; sequencing was by immunoSEQ multiplex PCR. The V and J calls and clone size were taken over from that table, and D and trimming were inferred from the DNA. The sample includes a few million clones, approximately 96% of them seen just once. To note about this clone: Its antigen is not known.

The sequencing sample was made of naive CD4+ T cells sorted from blood. Subset noted: CD45RA+ positively selected. The rearrangement uses TRBV5-4 and TRBJ2-1; 8 positions match TRBD2. The receptor comes from a man between 18 and 35 years old in good health. In DNA form, the CDR3 reads TGTGCCAGCAGCTCGCGTAGCGGGATATACAATGAGCAGTTCTTC. Its protein product is CASSSRSGIYNEQFF.